These 32 T cell receptor beta chains were all obtained from the same sample, sequenced in a study of blood T cell repertoires in COVID-19. TCRdb's table, derived via immunoSEQ multiplex PCR, lists solely in-frame clones and lacks some. The repertoire has over 20,000 clones, around 93% of them found once; the top ten carry 2.1%. The source material was peripheral blood. These receptors all come from a human donor in a cohort sampled during active COVID-19.

The chain employs TRBV30 and TRBJ2-7, with D maybe TRBD1 (5 bases). The CDR3 covers 12 residues. The germline CDR1 and CDR2 sequences are GTSNPN and SVGIG (reference sequence). CDR3 amino acids: CAGRTNSYEQYF. CDR3 in DNA: TGTGCTGGGCGGACAAACTCCTACGAGCAGTACTTC.

V is TRBV4-2 and J is TRBJ1-6; 8 nucleotides match TRBD1. J gave up 2 bases and V 1 base, and 4 bases lay outside the gene matches. Germline loops: CDR1 LGHNA, CDR2 YNFKEQ. This CDR3 spans 17 amino acids. CDR3 in DNA: TGTGCCAGCAGCCAAGCCGGGACAGGAACCTATAATTCACCCCTCCACTTT. This gives the protein CASSQAGTGTYNSPLHF.

The chain links TRBV9 to TRBJ1-2, with a tentative D call TRBD1 (6 bases). Looked up from germline, CDR1 is SGDLS and CDR2 is YYNGEE. Trimming left V 3 bases short and J 6 bases short, with 12 bases between. The CDR3 totals 13 residues. The CDR3 loop reads CASSATQGNGYTF. The CDR3 bases are TGTGCCAGCAGCGCGACCCAGGGGAATGGCTACACCTTC. The whole variable domain, remainder taken from reference TRBV9 and TRBJ1-2, is DSGVTQTPKHLITATGQRVTLRCSPRSGDLSVYWYQQSLDQGLQFLIQYYNGEERAKGNILERFSAQQFPDLHSELNLSSLELGDSALYFCASSATQGNGYTFGSGTRLTVV.

In this sample, this clone turned up once. This rearrangement joins TRBV3-1 (or the pseudogene TRBV3-2) to TRBJ2-7; no reliable D call. The CDR3 is 14 amino acids. V was cut by 0 bases and J by 4 bases, with 10 bases left in between. Germline CDR1 is LGHDT and CDR2 is YNNKEL (reference sequence). The CDR3 DNA reads as TGTGCCAGCAGCCAAGATCCATTGCAGTACGAGCAGTACTTC. It encodes CASSQDPLQYEQYF.

The genes are TRBV5-1 and TRBJ1-3; 7 nucleotides match TRBD1. Unmatched junction bases numbered 11, after V lost 6 bases and J lost 8 bases. This CDR3 has 14 amino acids. Germline V gene data show CDR1 as SGHRS and CDR2 as YFSETQ. CDR3 DNA sequence: TGCGCCAGCAACGAAGGGGGCAGGGGTGACACCATATATTTT. It encodes CASNEGGRGDTIYF.

The V and J genes are TRBV7-8 and TRBJ2-1; TRBD2 matches 12 bases. The CDR3 is 14 amino acids. CDR1 is SGHVS and CDR2 is FQNEAQ in the germline V gene. V was clipped by 10 bases and J by 10 bases; unmatched bases: 11. The CDR3 DNA reads TGTGCCACCTACAGACTAGCGGGAGTGAACGAGCAGTTCTTC. Amino acids: CATYRLAGVNEQFF.

As to this clone: Other DNA sequences in this sample translate to the same CDR3. The rearrangement joins TRBV11-3 to TRBJ2-3; 11 nucleotides align to TRBD2. CDR1 SGHNT and CDR2 YENEEA come from the germline V gene. This CDR3 spans 16 amino acids. Trimming removed 1 base from V and 1 base from J; junction bases left unmatched: 1. The CDR3 nucleotides are TGTGCCAGCAGCTTAGGACTAGCGGGACGCACAGATACGCAGTATTTT. This codes for CASSLGLAGRTDTQYF.

The chain joins TRBV7-9 to TRBJ2-3; TRBD1 aligns across 7 bases. The ends lost 6 bases at V and 0 bases at J; junction bases unmatched: 15. Germline CDR1 is SEHNR and CDR2 is FQNEAQ (reference sequence). The CDR3 is 18 residues long. The DNA for the CDR3 is TGTGCCAGCAGTTCACCGGGACAGAGAATGATTAGCACAGATACGCAGTATTTT. Its protein is CASSSPGQRMISTDTQYF.

V usage is TRBV3-1 (or the pseudogene TRBV3-2) and J usage is TRBJ2-7; TRBD1 agrees at 8 bases. The CDR3 runs to 12 residues. V shed 3 bases and J 11 bases; nucleotides not matched to a gene: 6. The germline gives CDR1 LGHDT, CDR2 YNNKEL (reference sequence). CDR3 loop: CASSHPTGDKYF. The CDR3 nucleotides are TGTGCCAGCAGCCATCCGACAGGGGATAAGTACTTC.

The chain combines TRBV6-5 with TRBJ2-1; possibly TRBD2 for D (6 bases). Germline V gene sequence: CDR1 MNHEY, CDR2 SVGAGI. The CDR3 is made up of 14 amino acids. V gave up 6 bases and J gave up 0 bases, with 9 bases separating them. The CDR3: CASRRDLSYNEQFF. The DNA of the CDR3 is TGTGCCAGCAGGCGGGACCTCTCCTACAATGAGCAGTTCTTC.

The rearrangement joins TRBV6-2 or TRBV6-3 to TRBJ2-3; 7 positions match TRBD2. In germline, CDR1 is MNHEY, CDR2 SVGEGT. CDR3 size: 17 residues. Trimming cost V 5 bases and J 0 bases; bases outside gene matches: 11. The CDR3 region is CASSSPALAASTDTQYF. CDR3 DNA: TGTGCCAGCAGTAGCCCCGCCCTAGCGGCCAGCACAGATACGCAGTATTTT.

J is TRBJ1-4 and V is TRBV30; tentative D call: TRBD1 (5 bases). CDR1 and CDR2 from the germline V gene are GTSNPN and SVGIG (reference sequence). CDR3 length equals 14 residues. V was clipped by 2 bases and J by 8 bases, with 15 bases between them. This CDR3 is CAWSSLQGIEKLFF. The DNA for the CDR3 is TGTGCCTGGAGTAGCCTTCAGGGTATCGAAAAACTGTTTTTT.

The J gene is TRBJ1-5, the V gene TRBV10-1, with TRBD1 as a possible D gene (5 bases). The CDR3 has 15 residues. Germline CDR1 reads WNHNN; CDR2 reads SYGVQD (reference sequence). The V gene lost 7 bases and the J gene lost 3 bases, with 16 bases spanning the gap. The CDR3 spells CASIRWGDVNQPQHF. CDR3 bases: TGCGCCAGCATCAGGTGGGGGGACGTCAATCAGCCCCAGCATTTT.

The chain combines TRBV5-1 with TRBJ2-7, with 7 bases matching TRBD2. CDR3 length: 13 amino acids. CDR1 and CDR2 from the germline V gene are SGHRS and YFSETQ. V was pared by 0 bases and J by 5 bases, with 2 bases of the junction left unmatched. CDR3 nucleotide sequence: TGCGCCAGCAGCTTGGATGGGACTAACGAGCAGTACTTC. Its protein product is CASSLDGTNEQYF.

V and J are TRBV5-1 and TRBJ2-5; D uncertain. V shed 0 bases and J shed 4 bases, with 13 bases lying between them. Germline values: CDR1 SGHRS, CDR2 YFSETQ. The CDR3 sequence is 15 residues long. CDR3 protein: CASSLVEETPETQYF. The CDR3 DNA is TGCGCCAGCAGCTTGGTAGAGGAGACCCCAGAGACCCAGTACTTC.

V is TRBV7-9 and J is TRBJ1-4; no clear D. The CDR3 runs to 14 residues. V lost 1 base and J 7 bases, leaving 10 bases between the germline ends. CDR1 and CDR2 (germline): SEHNR, FQNEAQ (reference sequence). For the CDR3, the DNA is TGTGCCAGCAGCTTAGGCGCGGGTTCTGAAAAACTGTTTTTT. It encodes CASSLGAGSEKLFF.

This clone appeared a single time. The chain uses TRBV28 and TRBJ1-1, with D possibly TRBD1 on 5 matching bases. The V end lost 4 bases, the J end lost 1 base, and 16 bases lay between the germline ends. The CDR3 is 16 residues long. Germline V lookup: CDR1 MDHEN, CDR2 SYDVKM. The CDR3 nucleotides read TGTGCCAGCAGTTCAAAACGACAGTTTTCGAACACTGAAGCTTTCTTT. Its translation is CASSSKRQFSNTEAFF.

This clone showed up just once. This chain joins TRBV19 and TRBJ1-5; a possible D gene is TRBD1 (6 bases). V was shortened by 3 bases and J by 0 bases, with 12 bases between the two germline ends. This CDR3 comprises 16 residues. Germline loops: CDR1 LNHDA, CDR2 SQIVND (reference sequence). CDR3 in amino acids: CASSIGTPISNQPQHF. The CDR3, as DNA: TGTGCCAGTAGTATCGGGACACCTATTAGCAATCAGCCCCAGCATTTT.

This chain uses TRBV5-1 with TRBJ2-1; TRBD2 aligns across 12 bases. The J segment lost 2 bases and the V segment lost 4 bases, leaving 7 bases of the junction unmatched. The CDR3 runs to 17 residues. CDR1 SGHRS and CDR2 YFSETQ come from the germline V gene. The CDR3: CASSNRLAGDPYNEQFF. CDR3 DNA sequence: TGCGCCAGCAGCAACCGACTAGCGGGAGACCCCTACAATGAGCAGTTCTTC.

This chain connects TRBV29-1 to TRBJ2-7, with 10 bases aligning to TRBD2. The CDR3 runs to 14 residues. Germline CDR1 SQVTM, CDR2 ANQGSEA. The trim removed 5 bases at V and 0 bases at J, leaving 4 bases unmatched. This CDR3 is CSVQLAGASYEQYF. As DNA, the CDR3 is TGCAGCGTTCAGCTAGCGGGGGCCTCCTACGAGCAGTACTTC.

V usage is TRBV12-3 or TRBV12-4 and J usage is TRBJ2-1, with TRBD1 as a possible D gene (5 bases). The CDR3 sequence is 12 residues long. With 2 bases removed from V and 8 bases from J, the gap between germline ends came to 7 bases. CDR3 region: CASSLQGYEQFF. Here the CDR3 DNA reads TGTGCCAGCAGTTTACAGGGTTATGAGCAGTTCTTC.

The J gene is TRBJ2-2, the V gene TRBV3-1 (or the pseudogene TRBV3-2); 9 bases align to TRBD2. Looked up from germline, CDR1 is LGHDT and CDR2 is YNNKEL (reference sequence). This CDR3 spans 16 amino acids. The V and J ends lost 5 bases and 2 bases, in that order; junction bases with no gene match: 6. CDR3: CASSSRLAANTGELFF. In DNA form, the CDR3 reads TGTGCCAGCAGCTCCCGACTAGCGGCAAACACCGGGGAGCTGTTTTTT.

This clone was observed once. This chain uses TRBV10-3 with TRBJ2-1; 8 bases line up with TRBD2. The CDR3 contains 13 residues. The V and J ends lost 8 bases and 9 bases, in that order; junction bases with no gene match: 9. CDR1 is ENHRY, CDR2 SYGVKD, per germline. The CDR3 DNA reads TGTGCCATCGGCGTGGACGGGGGGGGTGAGCAGTTCTTC. The encoded protein is CAIGVDGGGEQFF.

This clone was recorded once. The chain couples TRBV5-1 to TRBJ2-7, with TRBD2 identical over 10 bases. The CDR3 is 14 residues long. The trim removed 2 bases at V and 5 bases at J, leaving 4 bases unmatched. Germline V gene lookup returns CDR1 SGHRS and CDR2 YFSETQ. The CDR3 sequence is CASSLYTSGNEQYF. The CDR3 DNA reads as TGCGCCAGCAGCTTATACACTAGCGGGAACGAGCAGTACTTC.

In this sample, this clone turned up once. This chain links TRBV7-9 with TRBJ2-1; TRBD2 matches 9 bases. V trimming: 5 bases; J trimming: 8 bases; junction bases outside the gene matches: 13. This CDR3 comprises 16 residues. Germline CDR1 reads SEHNR; CDR2 reads FQNEAQ (reference sequence). The CDR3 region is CASSPTGGLAFYEQFF. The CDR3 DNA follows: TGTGCCAGCAGCCCGACCGGGGGACTAGCCTTCTATGAGCAGTTCTTC.

V gene TRBV28 combines with J gene TRBJ2-2, with TRBD1 as a possible D gene (6 bases). The V end was cut by 10 bases, the J end by 4 bases, with 28 bases between. CDR1 is MDHEN and CDR2 is SYDVKM in the germline V gene. The CDR3 sequence is 18 residues long. CDR3 in DNA: TGTGCCACGACGGAAAGGACGAGTTACAGGGTCCTCACCGGGGAGCTGTTTTTT. This sequence encodes CATTERTSYRVLTGELFF.

The rearrangement uses TRBV2 and TRBJ2-3, with D unresolved. The CDR3 runs to 14 residues. V lost 6 bases to trimming and J lost 4 bases, with 14 bases between them. Germline CDR1 is SNHLY and CDR2 is FYNNEI. The CDR3 loop is CASRKVQVADTQYF. Written as DNA, the CDR3 is TGTGCCAGCAGGAAGGTGCAGGTCGCAGATACGCAGTATTTT. The variable domain in full, with the rest retrieved from reference TRBV2 and TRBJ2-3, is EPEVTQTPSHQVTQMGQEVILRCVPISNHLYFYWYRQILGQKVEFLVSFYNNEISEKSEIFDDQFSVERPDGSNFTLKIRSTKLEDSAMYFCASRKVQVADTQYFGPGTRLTVL.

This chain joins TRBV10-1 and TRBJ2-7; tentative D call: TRBD2 (6 bases). The CDR3 covers 20 residues. V was cut by 6 bases and J by 2 bases, with 32 bases left in between. The V gene's germline CDR1 is WNHNN and CDR2 SYGVQD (reference sequence). CDR3 DNA: TGCGCCAGCAGCGCTAATGCCCTGGGGGTCCCGGGACTTACTACCTACGAGCAGTACTTC. Translated: CASSANALGVPGLTTYEQYF.

V gene TRBV11-3 combines with J gene TRBJ2-7; D possibly corresponds to TRBD2 (6 bases). Trimming cost V 0 bases and J 4 bases, with 13 bases left between them. Germline V CDR1 and CDR2: SGHNT, YENEEA. This CDR3 comprises 15 residues. The DNA for the CDR3 is TGTGCCAGCAGCTTAGATCTTGCGGGATCTTACGAGCAGTACTTC. This sequence encodes CASSLDLAGSYEQYF.

V usage is TRBV4-1 and J usage is TRBJ1-1; 8 nucleotides align to TRBD1. Losses at the gene ends were 3 bases for V and 4 bases for J; bases not matched to a gene: 1. The CDR3 runs to 13 residues. Germline V gene lookup returns CDR1 MGHRA and CDR2 YSYEKL. The CDR3 coding sequence is TGCGCCAGCAGCCACGGACAGGGCACTGAAGCTTTCTTT. Its protein is CASSHGQGTEAFF.

J is TRBJ1-4 and V is TRBV7-9; TRBD1 matches at 8 bases. Per germline, CDR1 SEHNR and CDR2 FQNEAQ (reference sequence). V shed 3 bases and J 1 base; nucleotides not matched to a gene: 1. The CDR3 has 15 amino acids. The CDR3 DNA follows: TGTGCCAGCAGCTTCGGACAGGGAACTAATGAAAAACTGTTTTTT. Translated: CASSFGQGTNEKLFF.

The chain carries TRBV30 and TRBJ2-7; 8 bases align to TRBD2. With V trimmed by 3 bases and J by 4 bases, 5 bases remained unmatched. Germline V gives CDR1 GTSNPN, CDR2 SVGIG (reference sequence). The CDR3 length is 13 residues. CDR3 loop: CAWREAGVYEQYF. CDR3 in DNA: TGTGCCTGGAGGGAAGCGGGAGTTTACGAGCAGTACTTC.